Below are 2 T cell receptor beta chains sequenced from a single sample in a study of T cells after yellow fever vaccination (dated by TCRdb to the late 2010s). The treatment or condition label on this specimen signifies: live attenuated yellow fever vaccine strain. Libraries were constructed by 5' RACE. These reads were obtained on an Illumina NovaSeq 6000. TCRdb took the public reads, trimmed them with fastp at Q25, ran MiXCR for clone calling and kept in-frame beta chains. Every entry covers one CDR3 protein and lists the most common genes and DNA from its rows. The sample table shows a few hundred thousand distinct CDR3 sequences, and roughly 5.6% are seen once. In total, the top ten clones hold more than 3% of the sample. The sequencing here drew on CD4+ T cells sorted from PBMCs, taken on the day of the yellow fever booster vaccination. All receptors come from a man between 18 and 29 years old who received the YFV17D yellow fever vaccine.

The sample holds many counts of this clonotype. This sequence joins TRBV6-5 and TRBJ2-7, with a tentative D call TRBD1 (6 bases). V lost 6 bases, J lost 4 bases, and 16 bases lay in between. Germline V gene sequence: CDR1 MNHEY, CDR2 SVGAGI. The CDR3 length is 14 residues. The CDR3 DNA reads TGTGCCAGCAGCACCAGGGGCCCAGGTTACGAGCAGTACTTC. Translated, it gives CASSTRGPGYEQYF.

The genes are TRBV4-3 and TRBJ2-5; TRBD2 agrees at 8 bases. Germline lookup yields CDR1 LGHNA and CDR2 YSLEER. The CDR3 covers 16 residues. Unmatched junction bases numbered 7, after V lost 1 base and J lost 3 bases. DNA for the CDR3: TGCGCCAGCAGCCAAGTAGGCAAAGCGGGGGAAGAGACCCAGTACTTC. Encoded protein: CASSQVGKAGEETQYF.